What follows are 10 T cell receptor beta chains derived from one specimen sequenced in a study of response to subunit inactivated influenza vaccine. Via MiXCR, TCRdb re-called the RT-PCR reads, giving one row per CDR3 protein. Of around 580,000 distinct CDR3 sequences listed, 14% are singletons. The sample here was PBMCs from blood, taken 11 to 12 days after vaccination. Source of these receptors: a man aged 45-65 years who received an inactivated influenza vaccine.

This chain connects TRBV6-1 to TRBJ2-7; 8 bases are a match to TRBD2. The germline gives CDR1 MNHNS, CDR2 SASEGT. The junction had 3 bases not matched to a gene; V was cut back by 1 base and J by 4 bases. The CDR3 sequence is 14 residues long. This CDR3 is CASSEGSGVYEQYF. CDR3 DNA sequence: TGTGCCAGCAGTGAAGGTAGCGGGGTTTACGAGCAGTACTTC.

The chain uses TRBV12-3 or TRBV12-4 and TRBJ1-3; no definite D call. Trimming left V 2 bases short and J 7 bases short, with 6 bases between. There are 12 residues in the CDR3. The CDR3 loop is CASSLWENTIYF. As DNA, the CDR3 is TGTGCCAGCAGTTTATGGGAGAACACCATATATTTT.

The sample holds many counts of this clonotype. This rearrangement joins TRBV29-1 to TRBJ2-2; the D is unclear. V was trimmed by 4 bases and J by 3 bases, leaving 3 bases between them. Germline values: CDR1 SQVTM, CDR2 ANQGSEA. The CDR3 consists of 11 residues. In nucleotides, the CDR3 is TGCAGCGTTGGGTACACCGGGGAGCTGTTTTTT. Its translation: CSVGYTGELFF.

The chain has TRBV28 and TRBJ2-5; 7 bases align to TRBD2. CDR3 length: 16 residues. Trimming cost V 2 bases and J 3 bases; bases outside gene matches: 9. Germline V lookup: CDR1 MDHEN, CDR2 SYDVKM. CDR3 sequence (DNA): TGTGCCAGCAGTTTAACTTTCGGCCTAGCGGAAGAGACCCAGTACTTC. It yields the protein CASSLTFGLAEETQYF.

The V gene is TRBV6-5, the J gene TRBJ1-6, with TRBD1 as a possible D gene (5 bases). Trimming stripped 4 bases from V and 8 bases from J, with 18 bases between. The V gene's germline CDR1 is MNHEY and CDR2 SVGAGI. The CDR3 extends over 16 amino acids. The CDR3 coding sequence is TGTGCCAGCAGTTTCCTCCCGGCAGGGTTAGATTCACCCCTCCACTTT. Protein product: CASSFLPAGLDSPLHF.

This clonotype was found many times. The V call is TRBV28, the J call TRBJ1-1; TRBD1 might be the D (6 bases). This CDR3 comprises 14 residues. V lost 3 bases and J 5 bases, leaving 13 bases between the germline ends. Germline values: CDR1 MDHEN, CDR2 SYDVKM. CDR3 region: CASSLLLGQTEAFF. CDR3 DNA: TGTGCCAGCAGTTTGCTTCTTGGACAGACTGAAGCTTTCTTT.

This clonotype was picked up a small number of times. This sequence joins TRBV12-3 or TRBV12-4 and TRBJ1-5; D is unclear. The CDR3 contains 14 residues. The V end was cut by 3 bases, the J end by 0 bases, with 6 bases between. The CDR3 DNA is TGTGCCAGCAGTTTCCCGTATAGCAATCAGCCCCAGCATTTT. Its translation is CASSFPYSNQPQHF.

Only a few counts were recorded for this clonotype. The chain uses TRBV7-9 and TRBJ2-7, with TRBD1 matching 10 bases. Trimming cost V 3 bases and J 3 bases; bases outside gene matches: 8. The CDR3 consists of 16 residues. Germline lookup yields CDR1 SEHNR and CDR2 FQNEAQ (reference sequence). CDR3 bases: TGTGCCAGCAGCTTTCCGCGGGGGACAGGGGACTACGAGCAGTACTTC. Encoded protein: CASSFPRGTGDYEQYF.

The chain joins TRBV5-5 to TRBJ1-2, with D perhaps matching TRBD1 (6 bases). With 4 bases removed from V and 2 bases from J, the gap between germline ends came to 15 bases. CDR1 is SGHKS, CDR2 YYEKEE, per germline (reference sequence). This CDR3 is 15 amino acids long. Here the CDR3 reads CASSPFNRDNYGYTF. DNA of the CDR3: TGTGCCAGCAGCCCATTCAACAGGGACAACTATGGCTACACCTTC.

This clonotype was detected ten times or more. This sequence joins TRBV6-1 and TRBJ1-1; 9 positions agree with TRBD1. Looked up from germline, CDR1 is MNHNS and CDR2 is SASEGT. V was clipped by 5 bases and J by 2 bases; unmatched bases: 3. The CDR3 consists of 14 residues. The CDR3 nucleotides are TGTGCCAGCAGTACGGGACAGGGAAACACTGAAGCTTTCTTT. Amino acid sequence: CASSTGQGNTEAFF.